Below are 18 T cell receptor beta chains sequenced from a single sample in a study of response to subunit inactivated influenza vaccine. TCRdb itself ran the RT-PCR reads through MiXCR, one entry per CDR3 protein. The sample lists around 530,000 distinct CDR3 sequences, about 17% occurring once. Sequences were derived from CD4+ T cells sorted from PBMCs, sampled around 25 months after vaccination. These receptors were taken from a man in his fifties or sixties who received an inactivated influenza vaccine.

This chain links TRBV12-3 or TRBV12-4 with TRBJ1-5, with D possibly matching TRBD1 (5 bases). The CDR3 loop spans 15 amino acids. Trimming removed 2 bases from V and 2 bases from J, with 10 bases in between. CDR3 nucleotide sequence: TGTGCCAGCAGTTTAAATCAGGGTGGCAATCAGCCCCAGCATTTT. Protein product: CASSLNQGGNQPQHF.

The CDR3 region is CASSTGTGKSYEQYF. CDR3 DNA sequence: TGTGCCAGTAGTACCGGGACTGGAAAGTCCTACGAGCAGTACTTC. The V and J genes are TRBV19 and TRBJ2-7; tentative D call: TRBD2 (6 bases). V shed 4 bases and J shed 1 base, with 14 bases lying between them. CDR3 length: 15 amino acids. The V gene's germline CDR1 is LNHDA and CDR2 SQIVND (reference sequence). The whole variable domain, remainder taken from reference TRBV19 and TRBJ2-7, is DGGITQSPKYLFRKEGQNVTLSCEQNLNHDAMYWYRQDPGQGLRLIYYSQIVNDFQKGDIAEGYSVSREKKESFPLTVTSAQKNPTAFYLCASSTGTGKSYEQYFGPGTRLTVT.

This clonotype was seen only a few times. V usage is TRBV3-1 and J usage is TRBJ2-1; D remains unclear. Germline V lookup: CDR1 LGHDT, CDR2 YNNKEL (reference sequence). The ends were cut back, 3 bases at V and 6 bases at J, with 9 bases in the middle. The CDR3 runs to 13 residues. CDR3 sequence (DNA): TGTGCCAGCAGCCAGCCTGCTAGCAATGAGCAGTTCTTC. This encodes CASSQPASNEQFF.

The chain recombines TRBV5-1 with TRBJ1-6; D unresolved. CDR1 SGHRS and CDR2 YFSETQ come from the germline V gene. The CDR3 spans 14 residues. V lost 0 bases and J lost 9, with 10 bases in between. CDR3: CASSLGGYGSPLHF. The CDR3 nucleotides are TGCGCCAGCAGCTTGGGGGGTTATGGTTCACCCCTCCACTTT.

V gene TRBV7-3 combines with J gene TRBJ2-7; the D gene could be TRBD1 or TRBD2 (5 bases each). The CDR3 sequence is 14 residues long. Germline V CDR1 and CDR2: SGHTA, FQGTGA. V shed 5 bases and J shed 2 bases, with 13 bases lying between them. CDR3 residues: CASSTGPPTYEQYF. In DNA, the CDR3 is TGTGCCAGCAGCACGGGACCTCCTACCTACGAGCAGTACTTC.

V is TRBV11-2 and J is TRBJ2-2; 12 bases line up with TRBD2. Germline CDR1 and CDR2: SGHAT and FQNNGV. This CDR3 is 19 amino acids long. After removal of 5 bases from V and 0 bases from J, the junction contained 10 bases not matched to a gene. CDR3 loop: CASSVRGLAGGPNTGELFF. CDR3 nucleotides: TGTGCCAGCAGCGTTCGAGGGCTAGCGGGAGGGCCGAACACCGGGGAGCTGTTTTTT. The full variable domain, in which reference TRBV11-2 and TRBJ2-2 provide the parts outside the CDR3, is EAGVAQSPRYKIIEKRQSVAFWCNPISGHATLYWYQQILGQGPKLLIQFQNNGVVDDSQLPKDRFSAERLKGVDSTLKIQPAKLEDSAVYLCASSVRGLAGGPNTGELFFGEGSRLTVL.

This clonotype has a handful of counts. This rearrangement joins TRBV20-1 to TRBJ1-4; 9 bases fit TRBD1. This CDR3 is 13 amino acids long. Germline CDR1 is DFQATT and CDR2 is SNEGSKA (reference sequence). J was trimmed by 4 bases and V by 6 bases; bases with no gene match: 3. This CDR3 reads CSALDRGNEKLFF. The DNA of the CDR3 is TGCAGTGCCCTGGACAGGGGTAATGAAAAACTGTTTTTT.

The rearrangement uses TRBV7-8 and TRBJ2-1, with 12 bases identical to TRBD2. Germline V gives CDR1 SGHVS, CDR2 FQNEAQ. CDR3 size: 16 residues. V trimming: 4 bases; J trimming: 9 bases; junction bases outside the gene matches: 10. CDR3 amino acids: CASSSSGRALFGEQFF. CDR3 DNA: TGTGCCAGCAGCTCTAGCGGGAGGGCCTTGTTTGGTGAGCAGTTCTTC.

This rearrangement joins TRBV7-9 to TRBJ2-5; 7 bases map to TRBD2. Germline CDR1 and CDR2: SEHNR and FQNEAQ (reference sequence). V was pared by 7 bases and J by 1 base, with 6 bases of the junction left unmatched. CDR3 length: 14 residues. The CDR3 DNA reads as TGTGCCAGCAACCAGCGGGGTTCCCAAGAGACCCAGTACTTC. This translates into CASNQRGSQETQYF.

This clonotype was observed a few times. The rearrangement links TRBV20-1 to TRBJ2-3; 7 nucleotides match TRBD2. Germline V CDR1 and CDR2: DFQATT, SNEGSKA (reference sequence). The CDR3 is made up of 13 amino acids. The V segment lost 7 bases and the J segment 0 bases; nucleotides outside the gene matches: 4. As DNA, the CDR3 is TGCAGTGGATTTAGCGGGAGCACAGATACGCAGTATTTT. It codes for CSGFSGSTDTQYF.

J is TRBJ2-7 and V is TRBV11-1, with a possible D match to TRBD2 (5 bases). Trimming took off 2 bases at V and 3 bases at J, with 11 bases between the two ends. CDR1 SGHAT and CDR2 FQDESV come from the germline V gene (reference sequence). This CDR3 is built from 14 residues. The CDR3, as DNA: TGTGCCAGCAGCTTAACGGACGGGAACTACGAGCAGTACTTC. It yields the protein CASSLTDGNYEQYF. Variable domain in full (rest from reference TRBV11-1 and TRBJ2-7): EAEVAQSPRYKITEKSQAVAFWCDPISGHATLYWYRQILGQGPELLVQFQDESVVDDSQLPKDRFSAERLKGVDSTLKIQPAELGDSAMYLCASSLTDGNYEQYFGPGTRLTVT.

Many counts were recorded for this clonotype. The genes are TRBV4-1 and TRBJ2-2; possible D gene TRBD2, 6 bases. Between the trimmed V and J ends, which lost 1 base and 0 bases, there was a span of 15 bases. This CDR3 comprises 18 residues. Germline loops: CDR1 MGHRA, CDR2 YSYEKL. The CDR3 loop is CASSQAPGLPTNTGELFF. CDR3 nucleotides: TGCGCCAGCAGCCAAGCACCAGGACTACCAACGAACACCGGGGAGCTGTTTTTT.

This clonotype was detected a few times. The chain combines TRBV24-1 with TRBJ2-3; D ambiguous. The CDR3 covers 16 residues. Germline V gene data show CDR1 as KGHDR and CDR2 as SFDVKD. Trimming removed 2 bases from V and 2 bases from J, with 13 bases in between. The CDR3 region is CATSDSGRKITDTQYF. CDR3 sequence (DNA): TGTGCCACCAGTGATTCTGGACGGAAAATCACAGATACGCAGTATTTT.

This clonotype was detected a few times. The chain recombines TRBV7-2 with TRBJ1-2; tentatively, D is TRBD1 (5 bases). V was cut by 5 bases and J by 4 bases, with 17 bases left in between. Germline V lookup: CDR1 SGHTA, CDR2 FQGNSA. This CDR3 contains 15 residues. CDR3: CASSQGGGEGYGYTF. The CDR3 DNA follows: TGTGCCAGCAGCCAAGGAGGAGGGGAAGGCTATGGCTACACCTTC.

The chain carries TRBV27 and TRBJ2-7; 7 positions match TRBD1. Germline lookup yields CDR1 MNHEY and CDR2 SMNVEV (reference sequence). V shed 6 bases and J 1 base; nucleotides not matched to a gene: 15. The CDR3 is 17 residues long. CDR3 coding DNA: TGTGCCAGCAGAACCGGCGCGACAGGGCTATCTTCCTACGAGCAGTACTTC. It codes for CASRTGATGLSSYEQYF.

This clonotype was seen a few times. The CDR3 loop is CSARDRKQDSPHYGYTF. In DNA form, the CDR3 reads TGCAGTGCTAGAGATAGGAAACAGGACTCACCCCACTATGGCTACACCTTC. The genes are TRBV20-1 and TRBJ1-2; a possible D gene is TRBD1 (5 bases). The CDR3 covers 17 residues. CDR1 DFQATT and CDR2 SNEGSKA come from the germline V gene (reference sequence). The germline V and J ends were trimmed by 0 bases and 3 bases, with 20 bases remaining between them.

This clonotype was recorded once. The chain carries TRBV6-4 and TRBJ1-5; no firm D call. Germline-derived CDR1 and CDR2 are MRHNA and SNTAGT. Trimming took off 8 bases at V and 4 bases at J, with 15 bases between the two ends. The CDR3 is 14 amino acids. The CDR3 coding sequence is TGTGCCAGCCGGCTCTACACCCAGAATCAGCCCCAGCATTTT. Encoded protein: CASRLYTQNQPQHF.

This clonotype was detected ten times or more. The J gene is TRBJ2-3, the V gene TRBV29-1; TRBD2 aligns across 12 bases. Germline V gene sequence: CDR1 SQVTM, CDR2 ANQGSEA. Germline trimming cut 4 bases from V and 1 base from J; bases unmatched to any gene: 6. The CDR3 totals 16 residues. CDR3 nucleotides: TGCAGCGTTGGCATCCCTAGCGGGAGGGGCACAGATACGCAGTATTTT. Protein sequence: CSVGIPSGRGTDTQYF.